This section outlines one TCR beta chain sequence together with its context. This sample stems from a study of blood T cell repertoires in COVID-19. Study in general: Samples of COVID-19 (acute and convalescent) were obtained from the United States, Italy and Spain. The analysed material was cDNA or gDNA that came from T cells, B-cell-depleted T cells, or PBMCs.

Clones were sequenced by immunoSEQ multiplex PCR, and TCRdb holds only the in-frame ones, with some missing. The data show approximately 71,000 clones, about 86% seen once. This sequence originates from a man aged 50 or older with acute or convalescent COVID-19. Sequencing input: peripheral blood.

The CDR3 region is CASSPLTGTQNSPLHF. The CDR3 DNA is TGTGCCAGCAGCCCACTCACCGGGACACAAAATTCACCCCTCCACTTT. The V gene is TRBV11-2, the J gene TRBJ1-6; TRBD1 might be the D (6 bases). CDR1 and CDR2 from the germline V gene are SGHAT and FQNNGV. The CDR3 is made up of 16 amino acids. Trimming cost V 5 bases and J 7 bases, with 18 bases left between them. The whole variable domain, remainder taken from reference TRBV11-2 and TRBJ1-6, is EAGVAQSPRYKIIEKRQSVAFWCNPISGHATLYWYQQILGQGPKLLIQFQNNGVVDDSQLPKDRFSAERLKGVDSTLKIQPAKLEDSAVYLCASSPLTGTQNSPLHFGNGTRLTVT.